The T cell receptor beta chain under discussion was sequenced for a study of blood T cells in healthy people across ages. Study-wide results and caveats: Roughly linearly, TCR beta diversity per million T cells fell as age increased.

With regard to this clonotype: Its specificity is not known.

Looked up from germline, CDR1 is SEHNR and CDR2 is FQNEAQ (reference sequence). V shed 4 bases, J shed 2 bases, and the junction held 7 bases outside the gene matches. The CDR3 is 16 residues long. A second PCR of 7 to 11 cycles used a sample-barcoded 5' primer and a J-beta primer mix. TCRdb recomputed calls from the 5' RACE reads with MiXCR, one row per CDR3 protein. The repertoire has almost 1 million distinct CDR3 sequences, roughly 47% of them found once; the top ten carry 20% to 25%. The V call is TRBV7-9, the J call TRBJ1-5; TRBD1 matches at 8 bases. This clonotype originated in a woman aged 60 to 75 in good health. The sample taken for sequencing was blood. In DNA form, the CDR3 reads TGTGCCAGCAGCTCTGGGCAGGGGGCAGGCAATCAGCCCCAGCATTTT. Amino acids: CASSSGQGAGNQPQHF. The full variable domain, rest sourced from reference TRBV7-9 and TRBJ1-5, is DTGVSQNPRHKITKRGQNVTFRCDPISEHNRLYWYRQTLGQGPEFLTYFQNEAQLEKSRLLSDRFSAERPKGSFSTLEIQRTEQGDSAMYLCASSSGQGAGNQPQHFGDGTRLSIL.